These 32 T cell receptor beta chains came from one sample sequenced in a study of blood T cell repertoires in COVID-19. The method was immunoSEQ multiplex PCR; TCRdb's version includes in-frame clones alone and lacks a portion of them. In the table there are 120,000 or so clones, around four fifths of which are singletons. The sample was peripheral blood. The receptors originated from a man aged 60 to 75 with acute or convalescent COVID-19.

The chain links TRBV11-2 to TRBJ2-3; TRBD2 might be the D (6 bases). V was clipped by 5 bases and J by 4 bases, with 16 bases between them. The CDR3 is 15 amino acids. From germline, CDR1 is SGHAT and CDR2 FQNNGV. The CDR3 coding sequence is TGTGCCAGCAGCCCTGGCGGGGCTAGGGCAGATACGCAGTATTTT. It encodes CASSPGGARADTQYF.

This clone has only a few counts. The rearrangement uses TRBV3-1 (or the pseudogene TRBV3-2) and TRBJ2-7; the match to TRBD2 covers 9 bases. Trimming removed 5 bases from V and 4 bases from J; junction bases left unmatched: 6. The CDR3 consists of 14 residues. Germline assignment: CDR1 LGHDT and CDR2 YNNKEL (reference sequence). Here the CDR3 DNA reads TGTGCCAGCAGCAGTCGGACTAGCGCGTACGAGCAGTACTTC. Amino acids: CASSSRTSAYEQYF.

This clone has a single count. The chain is built from TRBV5-1 and TRBJ2-7; maybe TRBD1 (7 bases). The CDR3 runs 15 residues. Looked up from germline, CDR1 is SGHRS and CDR2 is YFSETQ. The V and J ends lost 0 bases and 6 bases respectively, with 16 bases between them. CDR3 sequence: CASSLEGQGEVEQYF. Written as DNA, the CDR3 is TGCGCCAGCAGCTTGGAAGGGCAGGGGGAGGTCGAGCAGTACTTC.

The chain carries TRBV5-5 and TRBJ1-3; 9 bases align to TRBD1. Germline V lookup: CDR1 SGHKS, CDR2 YYEKEE (reference sequence). The CDR3 covers 16 residues. V gave up 4 bases and J gave up 0 bases; unmatched junction bases: 5. CDR3 residues: CASSGDRGDSGNTIYF. CDR3 sequence (DNA): TGTGCCAGCAGCGGAGACAGGGGGGACTCTGGAAACACCATATATTTT.

The chain has TRBV14 and TRBJ1-2; TRBD1 matches 10 bases. There are 19 residues in the CDR3. The trim removed 4 bases at V and 4 bases at J, leaving 18 bases unmatched. Germline V gives CDR1 SGHDN, CDR2 FVKESK. The CDR3 coding sequence is TGTGCCAGCAGCCCCTGGATCAAGGGGAGACAGGGGGCTTCCTATGGCTACACCTTC. It is translated as CASSPWIKGRQGASYGYTF.

At least ten counts were recorded for this clone. Other DNA sequences of this sample code for an identical CDR3. This sequence joins TRBV6-5 and TRBJ1-1; weak D call: TRBD1 (5 bases). V was trimmed by 0 bases and J by 2 bases, leaving 10 bases between them. Germline V gene lookup returns CDR1 MNHEY and CDR2 SVGAGI. The CDR3 covers 15 residues. The CDR3 sequence is CASSYSARGNTEAFF. For the CDR3, the DNA is TGTGCCAGCAGTTACTCGGCAAGGGGTAACACTGAAGCTTTCTTT.

This clone appeared many times. The chain is built from TRBV15 and TRBJ1-2; 9 bases agree with TRBD1. The CDR3 consists of 14 residues. Germline V gene sequence: CDR1 LNHNV, CDR2 YYDKDF (reference sequence). Trimming cost V 8 bases and J 0 bases; bases outside gene matches: 4. The CDR3 region has the DNA TGTGCCACCGGCCGGGACAGGGCTAACTATGGCTACACCTTC. It yields the protein CATGRDRANYGYTF.

This rearrangement joins TRBV5-5 to TRBJ2-5; no reliable D call. Germline V gives CDR1 SGHKS, CDR2 YYEKEE (reference sequence). The CDR3 runs to 13 residues. V was trimmed by 5 bases and J by 2 bases, leaving 10 bases between them. The CDR3: CASSYTRQETQYF. The CDR3 DNA sequence: TGTGCCAGCAGTTACACGAGGCAAGAGACCCAGTACTTC.

This clone turned up a few times. This chain uses TRBV3-1 (or the pseudogene TRBV3-2) with TRBJ2-3, with TRBD1 as a possible D gene (6 bases). From germline, CDR1 is LGHDT and CDR2 YNNKEL (reference sequence). Trimming left V 8 bases short and J 8 bases short, with 14 bases between. The CDR3 consists of 12 residues. The CDR3 DNA reads TGTGCCAGCGACAAGAAAGGGGGTACGCAGTATTTT. Residues: CASDKKGGTQYF.

This clone was detected a few times. The rearrangement uses TRBV5-6 and TRBJ1-2; TRBD1 matches 7 bases. The CDR3 spans 13 residues. J lost 11 bases, V lost 4 bases, and 11 bases had no gene match. CDR1 SGHDT and CDR2 YYEEEE come from the germline V gene. CDR3 residues: CASSPGTAPPYTF. In DNA form, the CDR3 reads TGTGCCAGCAGCCCCGGGACAGCCCCTCCGTACACCTTC.

This chain connects TRBV6-5 to TRBJ1-5; possibly TRBD1 for D (6 bases). The CDR3 covers 13 residues. Looked up from germline, CDR1 is MNHEY and CDR2 is SVGAGI. Deletions cut 8 bases from V and 9 bases from J, with 17 bases between. The CDR3, as DNA: TGTGCCAGCGCACGGGGGGCCCAGGGGCCCCAGCATTTT. This encodes CASARGAQGPQHF.

V is TRBV30 and J is TRBJ1-2; maybe TRBD1 (6 bases). V lost 0 bases and J lost 4, with 15 bases in between. The CDR3 spans 15 residues. CDR1 and CDR2 from the germline V gene are GTSNPN and SVGIG (reference sequence). In DNA, the CDR3 is TGTGCCTGGAGTGTCAGGGGATCGGAATTCTATGGCTACACCTTC. It yields the protein CAWSVRGSEFYGYTF.

The rearrangement uses TRBV5-1 and TRBJ1-1; weak D call: TRBD1 (5 bases). V dropped 4 bases and J dropped 1 base, with 11 bases sitting between them. There are 14 residues in the CDR3. Germline CDR1 SGHRS, CDR2 YFSETQ. The CDR3 DNA is TGCGCCAGCAGCCCGACAGTGCCGAACACTGAAGCTTTCTTT. It codes for CASSPTVPNTEAFF.

As regards this clone: The junction does not match germline at one end; this may be a read error. The rearrangement joins TRBV27 to TRBJ2-7, with D possibly being TRBD1 (6 bases). Germline V CDR1 and CDR2: MNHEY, SMNVEV (reference sequence). CDR3 length: 13 amino acids. The CDR3: CASSSSAGTRWVF. Written as DNA, the CDR3 is TGTGCCAGCAGTTCCTCCGCCGGGACACGGTGGGTATTC.

The V gene is TRBV6-5, the J gene TRBJ2-1, with 8 bases that match TRBD2. The trim removed 5 bases at V and 4 bases at J, leaving 7 bases unmatched. CDR1 MNHEY and CDR2 SVGAGI come from the germline V gene. The CDR3 runs 15 residues. The CDR3 coding sequence is TGTGCCAGCAGTCCTCTAGCGGGCGGGTACAATGAGCAGTTCTTC. Residues: CASSPLAGGYNEQFF.

This clone has a single count. The chain combines TRBV2 with TRBJ2-1; 10 bases are shared with TRBD2. There are 15 residues in the CDR3. Germline V gene sequence: CDR1 SNHLY, CDR2 FYNNEI. With 6 bases clipped from V and 6 bases from J, the junction kept 8 bases outside the gene matches. CDR3 sequence (DNA): TGTGCCAGCAGAATTGGGACTAGCGTCCGCAATGAGCAGTTCTTC. Protein product: CASRIGTSVRNEQFF.

This clone was counted once. The chain employs TRBV5-6 and TRBJ2-3, with 9 bases that match TRBD2. Per germline, CDR1 SGHDT and CDR2 YYEEEE. The CDR3 is made up of 15 amino acids. V gave up 6 bases and J gave up 0 bases; unmatched junction bases: 5. CDR3 coding DNA: TGTGCCAGCACCAAGACTAGCGGAAGCACAGATACGCAGTATTTT. Amino acids: CASTKTSGSTDTQYF.

V is TRBV5-4 and J is TRBJ1-4; TRBD1 agrees at 9 bases. J lost 8 bases, V lost 5 bases, and 7 bases had no gene match. The CDR3 has 14 amino acids. From germline, CDR1 is SGHNT and CDR2 YYREEE (reference sequence). Here the CDR3 reads CASRGQGSGEKLFF. The CDR3 DNA reads TGTGCCAGCAGGGGACAGGGCTCGGGGGAAAAACTGTTTTTT.

This clone was counted between two and nine times. V is TRBV19 and J is TRBJ1-2; no clear D gene. The germline gives CDR1 LNHDA, CDR2 SQIVND (reference sequence). Trimming removed 5 bases at V and 5 bases at J, with 9 bases between. This CDR3 is 12 amino acids long. CDR3 sequence: CASSFSGYGYTF. Written as DNA, the CDR3 is TGTGCCAGTAGTTTTTCGGGGTATGGCTACACCTTC.

V gene TRBV7-3 combines with J gene TRBJ1-1; 7 positions match TRBD1. Germline trimming cut 4 bases from V and 7 bases from J; bases unmatched to any gene: 9. Germline V gene data show CDR1 as SGHTA and CDR2 as FQGTGA. The CDR3 sequence is 14 residues long. The CDR3 protein is CASSSTGDTVEAFF. The CDR3, as DNA: TGTGCCAGCAGCTCCACAGGGGATACAGTTGAAGCTTTCTTT.

V and J are TRBV30 and TRBJ1-5, with 11 bases aligning to TRBD1. The CDR3 totals 14 residues. CDR1 and CDR2 from the germline V gene are GTSNPN and SVGIG (reference sequence). After removal of 3 bases from V and 6 bases from J, the junction contained 4 bases not matched to a gene. The CDR3 DNA reads as TGTGCCTGGAGGGGGACAGGGGGAGGTCAGCCCCAGCATTTT. Amino acid sequence: CAWRGTGGGQPQHF.

The chain has TRBV3-1 (or the pseudogene TRBV3-2) and TRBJ2-1; 9 bases are shared with TRBD2. V gave up 5 bases and J gave up 0 bases; unmatched junction bases: 5. From germline, CDR1 is LGHDT and CDR2 YNNKEL (reference sequence). The CDR3 consists of 16 residues. The CDR3 DNA is TGTGCCAGCAGCGTCCTAGCGGGAACCTCCTACAATGAGCAGTTCTTC. Its protein product is CASSVLAGTSYNEQFF.

The chain carries TRBV5-1 and TRBJ1-6; D perhaps matches TRBD1 (6 bases). Trimming left V 2 bases short and J 10 bases short, with 16 bases between. CDR3 length: 15 residues. Germline lookup yields CDR1 SGHRS and CDR2 YFSETQ. CDR3 sequence reads: CASSFYLGAQSPLHF. CDR3 nucleotides: TGCGCCAGCAGCTTTTACTTGGGGGCACAGTCACCCCTCCACTTT.

The chain couples TRBV7-3 to TRBJ2-2, with 9 bases aligning to TRBD2. Germline V gene sequence: CDR1 SGHTA, CDR2 FQGTGA. J was trimmed by 6 bases and V by 1 base; bases with no gene match: 6. The CDR3 sequence is 16 residues long. The CDR3 coding sequence is TGTGCCAGCAGCTTAATAGGGACTAGCCGCCCCGGGGAGCTGTTTTTT. Amino acids: CASSLIGTSRPGELFF.

The chain joins TRBV4-2 to TRBJ2-7; the match to TRBD2 covers 7 bases. The germline V gene encodes CDR1 LGHNA and CDR2 YNFKEQ. The CDR3 sequence is 16 residues long. Germline trimming cut 0 bases from V and 1 base from J; bases unmatched to any gene: 6. CDR3 in amino acids: CASSQEASGESYEQYF. The CDR3 DNA sequence: TGTGCCAGCAGCCAAGAAGCTAGCGGAGAATCCTACGAGCAGTACTTC.

This chain's CDR3 is CALTPIRGGTEAFF. The DNA for the CDR3 is TGTGCCCTCACCCCGATACGAGGAGGCACTGAAGCTTTCTTT. The chain joins TRBV30 to TRBJ1-1; D is undetermined. The CDR3 consists of 14 residues. V gave up 8 bases and J gave up 4 bases, with 20 bases separating them. Germline V lookup: CDR1 GTSNPN, CDR2 SVGIG (reference sequence).

The V and J genes are TRBV9 and TRBJ2-7, with a weak D call TRBD1 (5 bases). CDR3 length: 13 amino acids. V shed 0 bases and J shed 9 bases, with 13 bases lying between them. Germline assignment: CDR1 SGDLS and CDR2 YYNGEE. The CDR3: CASSVAAGKMQYF. The DNA of the CDR3 is TGTGCCAGCAGCGTAGCGGCAGGGAAAATGCAGTACTTC.

V usage is TRBV5-7 and J usage is TRBJ2-7; D might be TRBD2 (6 bases). TRBV5-7 is classed as an ORF, of uncertain function. Trimming removed 7 bases from V and 2 bases from J, with 13 bases in between. The CDR3 has 13 residues. The CDR3 sequence is CASGEVTPYEQYF. The CDR3 coding sequence is TGTGCCAGCGGGGAGGTGACCCCCTACGAGCAGTACTTC.

V and J are TRBV7-2 and TRBJ1-3, with TRBD1 as a possible D gene (6 bases). This CDR3 spans 14 amino acids. V lost 0 bases and J 4 bases, leaving 7 bases between the germline ends. Germline V gene data show CDR1 as SGHTA and CDR2 as FQGNSA. The chain's CDR3 is CASSLAQGGNTIYF. For the CDR3, the DNA is TGTGCCAGCAGCTTAGCCCAGGGGGGAAACACCATATATTTT.

The chain combines TRBV27 with TRBJ2-7; 8 bases agree with TRBD2. The V and J ends lost 3 bases and 7 bases, in that order; junction bases with no gene match: 5. The CDR3 has 13 amino acids. The germline V gene encodes CDR1 MNHEY and CDR2 SMNVEV (reference sequence). The CDR3 reads CASSLRGAGEQYF. The CDR3 region has the DNA TGTGCCAGCAGTTTGCGGGGGGCGGGGGAGCAGTACTTC.

J is TRBJ2-1 and V is TRBV29-1, with 10 bases matching TRBD2. CDR3 size: 16 residues. Trimming removed 5 bases from V and 0 bases from J; junction bases left unmatched: 7. Germline loops: CDR1 SQVTM, CDR2 ANQGSEA. The CDR3 region has the DNA TGCAGCGTTAGGACTAGCGGAGGCCTCTCCTACAATGAGCAGTTCTTC. It codes for CSVRTSGGLSYNEQFF.

V usage is TRBV14 and J usage is TRBJ2-1; 8 bases are a match to TRBD2. J gave up 8 bases and V 2 bases, and 8 bases lay outside the gene matches. Germline V lookup: CDR1 SGHDN, CDR2 FVKESK. The CDR3 has 15 amino acids. CDR3 in DNA: TGTGCCAGCAGCCAAACGGGGGGGGTCTGGGATGAGCAGTTCTTC. Protein product: CASSQTGGVWDEQFF.